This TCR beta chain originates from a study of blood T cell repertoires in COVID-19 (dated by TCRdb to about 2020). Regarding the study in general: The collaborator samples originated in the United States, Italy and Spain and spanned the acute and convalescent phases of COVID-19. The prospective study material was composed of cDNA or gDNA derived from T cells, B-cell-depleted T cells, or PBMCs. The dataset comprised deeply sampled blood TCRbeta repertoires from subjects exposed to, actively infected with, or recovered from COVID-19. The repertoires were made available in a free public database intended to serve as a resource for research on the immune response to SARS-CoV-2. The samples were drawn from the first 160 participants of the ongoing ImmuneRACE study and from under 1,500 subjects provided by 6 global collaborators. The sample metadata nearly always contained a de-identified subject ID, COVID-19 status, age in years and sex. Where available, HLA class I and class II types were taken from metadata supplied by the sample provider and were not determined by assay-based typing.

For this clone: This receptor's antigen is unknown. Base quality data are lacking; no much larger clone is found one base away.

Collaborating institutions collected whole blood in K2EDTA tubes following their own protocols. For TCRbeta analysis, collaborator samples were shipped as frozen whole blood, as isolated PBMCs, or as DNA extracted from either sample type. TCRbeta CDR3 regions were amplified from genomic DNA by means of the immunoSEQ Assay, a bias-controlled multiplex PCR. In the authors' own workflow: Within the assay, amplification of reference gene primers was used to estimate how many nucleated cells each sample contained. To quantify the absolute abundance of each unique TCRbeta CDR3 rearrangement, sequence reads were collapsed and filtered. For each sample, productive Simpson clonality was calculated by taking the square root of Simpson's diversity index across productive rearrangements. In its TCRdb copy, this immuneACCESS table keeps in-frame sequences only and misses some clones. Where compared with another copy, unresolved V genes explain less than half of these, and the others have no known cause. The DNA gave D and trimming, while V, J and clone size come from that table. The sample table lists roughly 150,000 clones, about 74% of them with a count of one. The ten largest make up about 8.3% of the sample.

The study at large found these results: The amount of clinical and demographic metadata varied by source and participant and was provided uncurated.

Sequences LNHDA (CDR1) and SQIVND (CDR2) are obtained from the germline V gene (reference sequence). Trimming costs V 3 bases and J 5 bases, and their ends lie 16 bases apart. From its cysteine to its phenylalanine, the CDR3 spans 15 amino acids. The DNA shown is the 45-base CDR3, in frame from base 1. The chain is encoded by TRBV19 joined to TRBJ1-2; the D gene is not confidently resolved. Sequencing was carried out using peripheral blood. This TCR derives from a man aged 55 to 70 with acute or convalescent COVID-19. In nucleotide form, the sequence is TGTGCCAGTAGTATCCGTGGCAGTTTGTTGTATGGCTACACCTTC. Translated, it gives CASSIRGSLLYGYTF.